The rows below give T cell receptor beta chains drawn from one sample of a study of blood T cell repertoires in COVID-19. Libraries were prepared by immunoSEQ multiplex PCR; TCRdb keeps only in-frame clonotypes and omits some of them. The repertoire has about 280,000 clones, roughly 89% of them found once; the top ten carry about 3%. Sequenced sample: peripheral blood. The source is a woman in her thirties with active or convalescent COVID-19. CDR3s include the opening cysteine and the closing phenylalanine or tryptophan. The D gene is left open where the match is weak. Clone size appears in some rows only: once, few, many, or a class for an expanded clone.

TRBJ1-1 | TRBV10-3 | NA | NA | CAISETGMNTEAFF | TGTGCCATCAGTGAGACAGGAATGAACACTGAAGCTTTCTTT
TRBJ2-7 | TRBV11-1 | NA | NA | CASSLRSVQGYEQYF | TGTGCCAGCAGCTTGCGGTCAGTGCAAGGCTACGAGCAGTACTTC
TRBJ1-5 | TRBV5-5 | NA | few | CASSWQGSNQPQHF | TGTGCCAGCAGCTGGCAGGGGAGCAATCAGCCCCAGCATTTT
TRBJ1-5 | TRBV7-2 | TRBD1 | NA | CASSMGQHSNQPQHF | TGTGCCAGCAGCATGGGACAGCATAGCAATCAGCCCCAGCATTTT
TRBJ2-1 | TRBV6-5 | TRBD1 | NA | CASRWDRLSYNEQFF | TGTGCCAGCAGGTGGGACAGGCTCTCCTACAATGAGCAGTTCTTC
TRBJ1-2 | TRBV9 | TRBD1 | NA | CASSQGGGQYRGYTF | TGTGCCAGCAGCCAAGGGGGCGGACAGTATCGCGGCTACACCTTC
TRBJ2-3 | TRBV6-5 | NA | NA | CASRAGFSTDTQYF | TGTGCCAGCAGGGCAGGGTTCAGCACAGATACGCAGTATTTT
TRBJ1-1 | TRBV30 | TRBD1 | NA | CAWRSDRANTEAFF | TGTGCCTGGAGGTCAGACAGGGCAAACACTGAAGCTTTCTTT
TRBJ1-2 | TRBV19 | NA | once | CASSIGSPGITNYGYTF | TGTGCCAGTAGTATAGGAAGTCCGGGGATCACTAACTATGGCTACACCTTC
TRBJ1-2 | TRBV2 | NA | NA | CASSEVQGRHGYTF | TGTGCCAGCAGTGAAGTACAGGGTCGACATGGCTACACCTTC
TRBJ1-1 | TRBV2 | NA | NA | CATRGSLNTEAFF | TGTGCCACCCGGGGTTCCCTGAACACTGAAGCTTTCTTT
TRBJ2-3 | TRBV7-9 | TRBD2 | NA | CASSPKAGWADTQYF | TGTGCCAGCAGCCCCAAAGCGGGGTGGGCAGATACGCAGTATTTT
TRBJ1-5 | TRBV5-6 | NA | NA | CASSLFSNQPQHF | TGTGCCAGCAGCTTGTTCAGTAATCAGCCCCAGCATTTT
TRBJ1-6 | TRBV3-1/TRBV3-2 | NA | NA | CASSQAPGNNSPLHF | TGTGCCAGCAGCCAAGCACCAGGGAATAATTCACCCCTCCACTTT
TRBJ2-3 | TRBV6-2/TRBV6-3 | TRBD2 | NA | CASSYSISLAGGPDTQYF | TGTGCCAGCAGTTACTCGATTTCCCTAGCGGGGGGACCAGATACGCAGTATTTT
TRBJ2-4 | TRBV7-2 | TRBD2 | few | CASSLVGTSGLGANIQYF | TGTGCCAGCAGCTTAGTGGGGACTAGCGGGCTTGGTGCAAACATTCAGTACTTC
TRBJ2-1 | TRBV29-1 | TRBD2 | NA | CSVEVVSGGYNEQFF | TGCAGCGTTGAAGTGGTTAGCGGGGGGTACAATGAGCAGTTCTTC
TRBJ2-7 | TRBV18 | NA | NA | CASSSGVVAYSQSRLQYF | TGTGCCAGCTCATCAGGGGTCGTCGCCTATTCCCAATCCCGTCTCCAGTACTTC
TRBJ2-1 | TRBV28 | NA | NA | CASSLGGAGNEQFF | TGTGCCAGCAGTTTAGGGGGGGCTGGAAATGAGCAGTTCTTC
TRBJ1-4 | TRBV28 | TRBD1 | NA | CASSATQGWGNEKLFF | TGTGCCAGCAGTGCAACACAGGGGTGGGGGAATGAAAAACTGTTTTTT
TRBJ2-3 | TRBV24-1 | NA | NA | CATSDFTSERTDTQYF | TGTGCCACCAGTGATTTTACTTCGGAGCGCACAGATACGCAGTATTTT